This T cell receptor (beta chain) was obtained from a study of cytomegalovirus exposure and HLA in healthy donors. The overall study: In an early release, HLA-typed donors contributed approximately 80 million unique TCR sequences. Overall study findings and caveats: In the analysis, some V segments, TRBV6-2 and TRBV6-3 included, were excluded as indistinguishable. It was assumed in the presence/absence analyses that sequencing depth was roughly uniform across donors.

V gave up 1 base and J gave up 6 bases, with 10 bases separating them. Germline V CDR1 and CDR2: SGHTA, FQGNSA. This CDR3 contains 14 residues. With 60 Vbeta and 13 Jbeta primers, the PCR was carried out. Original processing methods: There were about 80 million unique TCR beta chains by a later count, and approximately 10 million of them were shared. Data came from immunoSEQ multiplex PCR; TCRdb stores just in-frame clones and leaves some out. The V and J calls and the clone size are those of that table, but D and trimming were determined from the DNA. The sample records more than 100,000 clones, less than 65% being singletons. With respect to this clone: The antigen remains unidentified.

The chain links TRBV7-2 to TRBJ1-5; D possibly corresponds to TRBD1 (6 bases). The receptor was isolated from a man aged 40-55 years in good health and CMV-seropositive. The source material was PBMCs. DNA for the CDR3: TGTGCCAGCAGCTTAGGAGGGGGATCTCAGCCCCAGCATTTT. Its translation is CASSLGGGSQPQHF.